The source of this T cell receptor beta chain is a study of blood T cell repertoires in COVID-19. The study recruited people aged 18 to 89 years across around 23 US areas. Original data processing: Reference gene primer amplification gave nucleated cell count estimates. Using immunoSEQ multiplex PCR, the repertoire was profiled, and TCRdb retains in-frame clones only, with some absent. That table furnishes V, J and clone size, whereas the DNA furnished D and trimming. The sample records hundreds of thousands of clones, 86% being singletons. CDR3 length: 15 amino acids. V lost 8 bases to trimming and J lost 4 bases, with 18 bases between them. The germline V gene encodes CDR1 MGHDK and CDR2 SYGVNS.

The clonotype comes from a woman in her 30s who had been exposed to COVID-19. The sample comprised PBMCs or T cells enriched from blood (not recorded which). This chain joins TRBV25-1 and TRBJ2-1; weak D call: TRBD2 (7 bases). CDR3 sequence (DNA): TGTGCCAGCTCATATGCGGGGGCCCCGTACAATGAGCAGTTCTTC. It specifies CASSYAGAPYNEQFF.